Following are 24 T cell receptor beta chains from one sample sequenced in a study of metastatic and nonmetastatic thyroid tumors. TCRdb reprocessed the PCR reads via MiXCR. Of 30,000 to 35,000 clones in the sample, 25% to 30% were seen once. All patients reached thyroid surgery having received no treatment beforehand. Input material: blood. All receptors derive from a female donor with papillary thyroid cancer or a benign thyroid nodule (not recorded which). Some clones in this sample may be carry-over from other donors' samples.

This clone was counted between two and nine times. The chain joins TRBV6-1 to TRBJ1-2; TRBD1 might be the D (5 bases). Germline V gene data show CDR1 as MNHNS and CDR2 as SASEGT. The CDR3 contains 15 residues. The V and J ends lost 6 bases and 3 bases respectively, with 17 bases between them. CDR3 protein: CASRPRVDRHYGYTF. The CDR3, as DNA: TGTGCCAGCAGGCCCCGAGTCGACAGACACTATGGCTACACCTTC.

This clone showed up many times. J is TRBJ1-1 and V is TRBV5-1, with 8 bases matching TRBD1. CDR3 length: 13 amino acids. V gave up 5 bases and J gave up 4 bases; unmatched junction bases: 4. CDR1 and CDR2 (germline): SGHRS, YFSETQ. CDR3 nucleotides: TGCGCCAGCAGGATACAGGGGGGCACTGAAGCTTTCTTT. Amino acid sequence: CASRIQGGTEAFF. The full variable domain, completed using reference TRBV5-1 and TRBJ1-1, is KAGVTQTPRYLIKTRGQQVTLSCSPISGHRSVSWYQQTPGQGLQFLFEYFSETQRNKGNFPGRFSGRQFSNSRSEMNVSTLELGDSALYLCASRIQGGTEAFFGQGTRLTVV.

The table lists this clone with many counts. The chain carries TRBV6-6 and TRBJ1-1; perhaps TRBD1 as D (5 bases). The CDR3 runs to 14 residues. Germline V gives CDR1 MNHNY, CDR2 SVGAGI (reference sequence). V shed 3 bases and J shed 1 base, with 9 bases lying between them. CDR3 bases: TGTGCCAGCAGTTATTATCAGGGGAACACTGAAGCTTTCTTT. Its protein product is CASSYYQGNTEAFF.

This rearrangement joins TRBV20-1 to TRBJ2-1; TRBD2 matches 14 bases. V was pared by 5 bases and J by 9 bases, with 6 bases of the junction left unmatched. This CDR3 region has 14 residues. From germline, CDR1 is DFQATT and CDR2 SNEGSKA (reference sequence). The DNA for the CDR3 is TGCAGTGCTCCGGGACTAGCGGGGGATGGTGAGCAGTTCTTC. Protein: CSAPGLAGDGEQFF.

CDR3 in DNA: TGCGCCAGCAGCCATCCCGGGACACCGACCTACGAGCAGTACTTC. Translating gives CASSHPGTPTYEQYF. The rearrangement links TRBV4-3 to TRBJ2-7; D perhaps matches TRBD1 (6 bases). CDR3 length: 15 residues. Trimming stripped 3 bases from V and 2 bases from J, with 14 bases between. Looked up from germline, CDR1 is LGHNA and CDR2 is YSLEER.

The chain combines TRBV5-1 with TRBJ2-3; D might be TRBD1 (5 bases). The CDR3 is 15 residues long. Germline CDR1 is SGHRS and CDR2 is YFSETQ. Trimming removed 7 bases at V and 4 bases at J, with 19 bases between. The CDR3 nucleotides read TGCGCCAGCGGAAGCTGGGAATGGGGCCCAGATACGCAGTATTTT. Its protein is CASGSWEWGPDTQYF.

This clone was observed many times. A much larger clonotype is one base distant, so this may be a read error. The same CDR3 can be traced to other DNA sequences in this sample. The chain couples TRBV2 to TRBJ1-1; D perhaps matches TRBD1 (6 bases). CDR3 size: 13 residues. Per germline, CDR1 SNHLY and CDR2 FYNNEI. The CDR3: CASSEKGGTEAFF. CDR3 nucleotides: TGTGCCAGCAGTGAAAAGGGGGGCACTGAGGCTTTCTTT.

This chain joins TRBV6-1 and TRBJ2-1; tentatively, D is TRBD2 (5 bases). This CDR3 comprises 13 residues. Germline CDR1 is MNHNS and CDR2 is SASEGT. V gave up 6 bases and J gave up 12 bases, with 18 bases separating them. In DNA, the CDR3 is TGTGCCAGCAGGGGAGATACTTACAATCTGCAGTTCTTC. Its translation is CASRGDTYNLQFF.

This clone was observed at least ten times. This rearrangement joins TRBV14 to TRBJ2-7, with TRBD1 matching over 9 bases. CDR1 is SGHDN, CDR2 FVKESK, per germline. The CDR3 loop spans 15 amino acids. V was pared by 0 bases and J by 3 bases, with 3 bases of the junction left unmatched. The CDR3 region has the DNA TGTGCCAGCAGCCAAGATCACAGGGGGCTCTACGAGCAGTACTTC. Its translation is CASSQDHRGLYEQYF. Drawing the rest from reference TRBV14 and TRBJ2-7, the complete variable domain is EAGVTQFPSHSVIEKGQTVTLRCDPISGHDNLYWYRRVMGKEIKFLLHFVKESKQDESGMPNNRFLAERTGGTYSTLKVQPAELEDSGVYFCASSQDHRGLYEQYFGPGTRLTVT.

This clone is medium-sized. The J gene is TRBJ1-5, the V gene TRBV20-1; 8 bases match TRBD1. V lost 3 bases, J lost 4 bases, and 2 bases stayed unmatched. This CDR3 is 13 amino acids long. CDR1 is DFQATT, CDR2 SNEGSKA, per germline (reference sequence). DNA of the CDR3: TGCAGTGCTAGGAGACAGGGGAATCAGCCCCAGCATTTT. This gives the protein CSARRQGNQPQHF.

This chain connects TRBV6-1 to TRBJ1-5; 12 positions agree with TRBD1. The germline V gene has CDR1 MNHNS and CDR2 SASEGT. CDR3 length equals 16 residues. V was clipped by 10 bases and J by 3 bases; unmatched bases: 10. This CDR3 reads CATDRDRGHINQPQHF. The CDR3 coding sequence is TGTGCCACTGACCGGGACAGGGGGCATATCAATCAGCCCCAGCATTTT.

With regard to this clone: Other DNA sequences of this sample code for an identical CDR3. The CDR3: CSARAPRGGRTDTQYF. In DNA form, the CDR3 reads TGCAGTGCTAGAGCCCCGAGGGGGGGGAGAACAGATACGCAGTATTTT. This chain connects TRBV20-1 to TRBJ2-3; D may be TRBD2 (7 bases). This CDR3 comprises 16 residues. V gave up 1 base and J gave up 3 bases, with 17 bases separating them. CDR1 is DFQATT and CDR2 is SNEGSKA in the germline V gene (reference sequence).

In this sample, this clone turned up many times. The genes are TRBV6-1 and TRBJ1-2, with D hard to call. V was shortened by 7 bases and J by 2 bases, with 17 bases between the two germline ends. The CDR3 runs 15 residues. Germline loops: CDR1 MNHNS, CDR2 SASEGT. Here the CDR3 reads CASTSRLADNYGYTF. In nucleotides, the CDR3 is TGTGCCAGCACCTCACGGTTGGCAGACAACTATGGCTACACCTTC.

This clone was recorded many times. The J gene is TRBJ2-2, the V gene TRBV10-1; 9 bases align to TRBD1. Losses at the gene ends were 0 bases for V and 4 bases for J; bases not matched to a gene: 3. There are 16 residues in the CDR3. The germline V gene has CDR1 WNHNN and CDR2 SYGVQD (reference sequence). The CDR3 loop reads CASSESGTGLTGELFF. The CDR3 DNA reads as TGCGCCAGCAGTGAGTCCGGGACAGGGCTCACCGGGGAGCTGTTTTTT.

The rearrangement uses TRBV12-3 or TRBV12-4 and TRBJ1-2; 9 bases map to TRBD1. Losses at the gene ends were 5 bases for V and 10 bases for J; bases not matched to a gene: 14. The CDR3 runs to 15 residues. The CDR3 loop reads CASSGTGTLNYFYTF. The DNA for the CDR3 is TGTGCCAGCAGTGGGACAGGGACCCTTAACTATTTCTACACCTTC.

This clone appeared many times. CDR3 region: CASSLSFPRGTF. The CDR3 DNA follows: TGTGCCAGCAGCTTGAGTTTTCCTCGCGGCACCTTC. J is TRBJ1-2 and V is TRBV5-5, with unresolved D. Germline V CDR1 and CDR2: SGHKS, YYEKEE (reference sequence). This CDR3 comprises 12 residues. V was shortened by 1 base and J by 13 bases, with 14 bases between the two germline ends.

This clone came up a few times. It may be a read error: a sequence one base away is much more abundant. This chain joins TRBV7-6 and TRBJ2-3, with unresolved D. CDR1 is SGHVS, CDR2 FNYEAQ, per germline. This CDR3 spans 12 amino acids. V was pared by 4 bases and J by 4 bases, with 6 bases between. CDR3 in DNA: TGTGCCAGCAGCTGGAGCCCAGATACGCAGTATTTT. It yields the protein CASSWSPDTQYF.

This clone has at least ten counts. The chain has TRBV6-1 and TRBJ1-3, with no clear D. The germline CDR1 and CDR2 sequences are MNHNS and SASEGT. The CDR3 totals 12 residues. CDR3 nucleotide sequence: TGTGAAACCCGGAGCTCTGGAAACACCATATATTTT. It specifies CETRSSGNTIYF.

For this clone: The junction shows a germline mismatch at one end, possibly a read error. The V call is TRBV4-1, the J call TRBJ2-2; D not certain. The CDR3 runs 12 residues. The germline V gene encodes CDR1 MGHRA and CDR2 YSYEKL. In nucleotides, the CDR3 is TGCGCAAGCAGCACCCCCACCGGGGAGCTGTTTTTT. As protein: CASSTPTGELFF.

This clone is medium-sized by share. V and J are TRBV20-1 and TRBJ1-1; D is unresolved. CDR1 DFQATT and CDR2 SNEGSKA come from the germline V gene (reference sequence). This CDR3 has 8 amino acids. V was shortened by 6 bases and J by 5 bases, with 1 base between the two germline ends. CDR3 loop: CSATEAFF. CDR3 DNA sequence: TGCAGTGCAACTGAAGCTTTCTTT.

The sample holds one count of this clone. Other DNA sequences within the sample encode an identical CDR3. The CDR3 sequence is CASSLAGQGADEQYF. The CDR3 coding sequence is TGTGCCAGCAGCTTAGCTGGCCAGGGTGCGGACGAGCAGTACTTC. The chain links TRBV7-6 to TRBJ2-7, with D perhaps TRBD1 (5 bases). V shed 0 bases and J shed 5 bases, with 14 bases lying between them. This CDR3 has 15 amino acids. Looked up from germline, CDR1 is SGHVS and CDR2 is FNYEAQ.

Ten or more counts support this clone. V gene TRBV5-4 combines with J gene TRBJ2-7, with D perhaps TRBD1 (8 bases). Per the germline V gene, CDR1 is SGHNT and CDR2 is YYREEE (reference sequence). Trimming took off 3 bases at V and 7 bases at J, with 17 bases between the two ends. The CDR3 runs to 14 residues. The CDR3 is CASSSGQEGLEQYF. DNA for the CDR3: TGTGCCAGCAGCTCGGGACAGGAGGGACTAGAGCAGTACTTC.

The CDR3 protein is CASSFFGLPGANVLTF. CDR3 sequence (DNA): TGTGCCAGCAGCTTCTTCGGGTTACCTGGGGCCAACGTCCTGACTTTC. This chain links TRBV11-2 with TRBJ2-6; no definite D call. CDR1 and CDR2 from the germline V gene are SGHAT and FQNNGV. This CDR3 is 16 amino acids long. Trimming stripped 3 bases from V and 2 bases from J, with 11 bases between.

Concerning this clone: An end of the junction does not agree with germline; a read error may underlie this. CDR3 loop: CASSEEEVGFYGFTF. The CDR3 coding sequence is TGTGCCAGCAGTGAAGAGGAGGTGGGTTTCTATGGCTTCACCTTC. This sequence joins TRBV6-1 and TRBJ1-2; D not resolved. Per the germline V gene, CDR1 is MNHNS and CDR2 is SASEGT. The CDR3 is made up of 15 amino acids.